The rows below give T cell receptor beta chains drawn from one sample of a study of Ad26.COV2.S vaccination and SARS-CoV-2 variants. Assay used: immunoSEQ multiplex PCR; TCRdb lists only in-frame clones, some missing. The table lists more than 350,000 clones, 90% of them singletons. Sample: peripheral blood, taken in a trial of Ad26.COV2.S vaccine versus placebo. These receptors were taken from a person aged 18-65 years who received the Ad26.COV2.S COVID-19 vaccine or a placebo. Each CDR3 is given with its conserved first and last residue. Each record gives: CDR3 protein, V gene, J gene.

CASSYSGRVNEQYF	TRBV6-5	TRBJ2-7
CASSLQGNTEAFF	TRBV12-3/TRBV12-4	TRBJ1-1
CASSYSGGAQQPQHF	TRBV6-6	TRBJ1-5
CASSYSAGDNSPLHF	TRBV6-6	TRBJ1-6
CASSPVLAGVTDTQYF	TRBV9	TRBJ2-3
CASSLRLAGGSSSYEQYF	TRBV7-8	TRBJ2-7
CASSPGLEQETQYF	TRBV7-2	TRBJ2-5
CASSLLRGETQYF	TRBV7-3	TRBJ2-5
CASSVEQFGYNEQFF	TRBV9	TRBJ2-1
CASSFTDPAAQHF	TRBV28	TRBJ1-5
CASSPGQNNEQFF	TRBV18	TRBJ2-1
CASTGLAGVPNNEQFF	TRBV18	TRBJ2-1
CASSYELGCNQPQHF	TRBV12-1	TRBJ1-5
CASSRGGTDTQYF	TRBV27	TRBJ2-3
CASSPVTSGSSDTQYF	TRBV7-9	TRBJ2-3
CASSYSKVGGGYEQYF	TRBV6-2/TRBV6-3	TRBJ2-7
CASSQGGLAGIFSSYEQYF	TRBV3-1/TRBV3-2	TRBJ2-7
CASSLGESERLYGYTF	TRBV7-9	TRBJ1-2
CASSGTEYQETQYF	TRBV11-2	TRBJ2-5
CASSPWRGSNSPLHF	TRBV4-3	TRBJ1-6
CASSQAGWYEPGGNSPLHF	TRBV4-3	TRBJ1-6
CASSKRTSGNLEQYF	TRBV7-2	TRBJ2-7
CASSERGLAEQYF	TRBV6-1	TRBJ2-7
CARSFVETGDVSQFF	TRBV5-3	TRBJ2-1
CASSRGGEGYGYTF	TRBV5-4	TRBJ1-2
CATSGTDHSFYGYTF	TRBV24-1	TRBJ1-2
CASSLGGTSYNEQFF	TRBV11-2	TRBJ2-1
CASPALPTNSYEQYF	TRBV19	TRBJ2-7
CASSPSPYEQYF	TRBV3-1/TRBV3-2	TRBJ2-7
CASSYGGELFF	TRBV6-2/TRBV6-3	TRBJ2-2
CASSLQGLEWYEQYF	TRBV5-5	TRBJ2-7
CASSLYQGANSPLHF	TRBV27	TRBJ1-6
CASSAQGLGYTF	TRBV5-1	TRBJ1-2
CASSLGTSIYEQYF	TRBV6-6	TRBJ2-7
CASSPNAVTARNTGELFF	TRBV4-3	TRBJ2-2
CASSPGGSDTQYF	TRBV9	TRBJ2-3
CASSLYPAQSNYGYTF	TRBV4-2	TRBJ1-2
CASSPLAGGFQADTQYF	TRBV11-2	TRBJ2-3
CASSQEADTIYEQYF	TRBV4-1	TRBJ2-7
CAISERGQSTDTQYF	TRBV10-3	TRBJ2-3
CASSFEGLSSYEQYF	TRBV5-5	TRBJ2-7
CASSQHNEQFF	TRBV12-3/TRBV12-4	TRBJ2-1
CASSPATGGSDTQYF	TRBV18	TRBJ2-3